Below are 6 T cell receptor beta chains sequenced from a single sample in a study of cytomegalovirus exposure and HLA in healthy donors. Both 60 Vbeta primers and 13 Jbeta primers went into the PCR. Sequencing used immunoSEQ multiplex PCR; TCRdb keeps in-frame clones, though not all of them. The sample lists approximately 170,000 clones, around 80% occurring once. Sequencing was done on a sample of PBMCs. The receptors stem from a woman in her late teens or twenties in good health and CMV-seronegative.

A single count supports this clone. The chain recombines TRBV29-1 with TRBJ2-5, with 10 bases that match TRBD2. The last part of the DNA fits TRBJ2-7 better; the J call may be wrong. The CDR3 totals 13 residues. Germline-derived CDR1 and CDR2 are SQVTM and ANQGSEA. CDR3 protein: CSVRTSGGYEQYF. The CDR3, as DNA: TGCAGCGTGAGGACTAGCGGAGGCTACGAGCAGTACTTC.

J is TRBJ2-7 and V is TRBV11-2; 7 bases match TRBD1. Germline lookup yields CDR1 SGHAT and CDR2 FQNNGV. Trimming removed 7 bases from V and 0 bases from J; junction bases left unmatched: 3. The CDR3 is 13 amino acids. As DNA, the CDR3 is TGTGCCAGCATGGCAGGGGGCTCCTACGAGCAGTACTTC. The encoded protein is CASMAGGSYEQYF.

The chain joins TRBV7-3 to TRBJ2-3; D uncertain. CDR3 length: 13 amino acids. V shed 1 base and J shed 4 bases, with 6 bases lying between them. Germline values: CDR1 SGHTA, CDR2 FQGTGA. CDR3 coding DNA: TGTGCCAGCAGCTTAAGCGCTCCAGATACGCAGTATTTT. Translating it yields CASSLSAPDTQYF.

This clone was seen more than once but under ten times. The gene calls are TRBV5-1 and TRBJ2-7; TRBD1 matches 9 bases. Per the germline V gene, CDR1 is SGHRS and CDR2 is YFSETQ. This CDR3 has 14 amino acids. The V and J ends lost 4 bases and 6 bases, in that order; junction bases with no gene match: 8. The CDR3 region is CASSHGTGRLEQYF. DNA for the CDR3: TGCGCCAGCAGCCATGGGACAGGGCGGCTCGAGCAGTACTTC. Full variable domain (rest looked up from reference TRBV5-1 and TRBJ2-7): KAGVTQTPRYLIKTRGQQVTLSCSPISGHRSVSWYQQTPGQGLQFLFEYFSETQRNKGNFPGRFSGRQFSNSRSEMNVSTLELGDSALYLCASSHGTGRLEQYFGPGTRLTVT.

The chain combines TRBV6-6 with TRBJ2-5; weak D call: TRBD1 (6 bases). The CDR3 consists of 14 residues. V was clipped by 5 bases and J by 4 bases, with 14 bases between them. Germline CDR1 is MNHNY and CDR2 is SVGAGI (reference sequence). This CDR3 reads CASSPRTGRETQYF. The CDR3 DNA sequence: TGTGCCAGCAGTCCAAGAACAGGGAGAGAGACCCAGTACTTC.

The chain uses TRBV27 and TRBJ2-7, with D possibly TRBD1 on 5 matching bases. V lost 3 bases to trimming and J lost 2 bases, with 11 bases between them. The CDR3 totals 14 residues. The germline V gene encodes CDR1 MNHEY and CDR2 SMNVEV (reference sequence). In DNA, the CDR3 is TGTGCCAGCAGTTTTCAGGGTTCACCCTACGAGCAGTACTTC. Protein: CASSFQGSPYEQYF.